These T cell receptor beta chains were read from a single sample in a study of T cell changes during pregnancy in multiple sclerosis. Assay used: immunoSEQ multiplex PCR; TCRdb lists only in-frame clones, some missing. The data hold about 22,000 clones, with roughly 87% observed a single time. The specimen was CD8+ T cells from peripheral blood mononuclear cells, collected after pregnancy. The receptors were gathered from a female donor with multiple sclerosis, enrolled in a pregnancy study. CDR3s include the opening cysteine and the closing phenylalanine or tryptophan. A D gene is named only where the DNA matches it firmly. Clone size is not always given. Where it is, it says once, few, many or a class for expanded clones.

v_call	d_call	clone_size	j_call	cdr3_aa	cdr3_nt
TRBV6-5	TRBD2	-	TRBJ2-7	CASSHLAGGSYEQYF	TGTGCCAGCAGCCACCTAGCGGGAGGATCCTACGAGCAGTACTTC
TRBV7-2	-	-	TRBJ2-7	CASSLLRDTYEQYF	TGTGCCAGCAGCTTACTCCGGGACACCTACGAGCAGTACTTC
TRBV29-1	TRBD2	-	TRBJ2-1	CSVEDWGTSGRAVHNEQFF	TGCAGCGTTGAAGATTGGGGGACTAGCGGGAGGGCCGTCCACAATGAGCAGTTCTTC
TRBV5-1	TRBD1	-	TRBJ1-2	CASSLDGRTGKDGYTF	TGCGCCAGCAGCCTAGACGGCCGGACAGGGAAGGATGGCTACACCTTC
TRBV4-3	TRBD2	-	TRBJ2-3	CASSQESSGSTDTQYF	TGCGCCAGCAGCCAAGAGTCTAGCGGGAGTACAGATACGCAGTATTTT
TRBV5-1	-	-	TRBJ2-5	CASSLGGGVQETQYF	TGCGCCAGCAGCTTGGGAGGAGGGGTCCAAGAGACCCAGTACTTC
TRBV27	TRBD1	-	TRBJ2-5	CASSLYGTGGGETQYF	TGTGCCAGCAGTTTATACGGGACAGGGGGCGGGGAGACCCAGTACTTC
TRBV7-9	-	-	TRBJ2-7	CASSPPSSYEQYF	TGTGCCAGCAGCCCCCCTAGCTCCTACGAGCAGTACTTC
TRBV4-3	-	-	TRBJ1-6	CASSPLLGDNSPLHF	TGCGCCAGCAGCCCCCTCCTAGGGGATAATTCACCCCTCCACTTT
TRBV7-7	TRBD2	once	TRBJ2-5	CASSLLSSGSSETQYF	TGTGCTAGCAGCTTATTGTCTAGCGGGAGCAGTGAGACCCAGTACTTC
TRBV5-4	TRBD2	-	TRBJ2-5	CASSLVGEGQETQYF	TGTGCCAGCAGCTTGGTAGGGGAGGGCCAAGAGACCCAGTACTTC
TRBV9	-	-	TRBJ2-7	CASSLSPGEQYF	TGTGCCAGCAGCCTCTCCCCGGGCGAGCAGTACTTC
TRBV4-3	-	-	TRBJ2-1	CASSQASGGADEQFF	TGCGCCAGCAGCCAGGCCTCGGGGGGCGCGGATGAGCAGTTCTTC
TRBV7-9	-	-	TRBJ2-2	CASSLAPLATNTGELFF	TGTGCCAGCAGCTTAGCCCCCCTAGCCACGAACACCGGGGAGCTGTTTTTT
TRBV5-1	TRBD2	-	TRBJ2-7	CASSLGWGLAGYEQYF	TGCGCCAGCAGCTTGGGGTGGGGGCTAGCGGGCTACGAGCAGTACTTC
TRBV7-9	TRBD1	once	TRBJ2-7	CASSSTGTASYEQYF	TGTGCCAGCAGCTCAACCGGGACAGCTTCCTACGAGCAGTACTTC
TRBV5-6	TRBD2	-	TRBJ2-3	CASSLVSSGSTDTQYF	TGTGCCAGCAGCTTGGTCTCTAGCGGGAGCACAGATACGCAGTATTTT
TRBV27	-	-	TRBJ2-5	CASSSPRGGQETQYF	TGTGCCAGCAGTTCCCCCCGCGGCGGACAAGAGACCCAGTACTTC
TRBV6-1	TRBD2	-	TRBJ2-2	CASSEWLLAGGPPNTGELFF	TGTGCCAGCAGTGAATGGTTGCTAGCGGGAGGGCCGCCGAACACCGGGGAGCTGTTTTTT
TRBV27	-	-	TRBJ1-1	CASSLVAYGEAFF	TGTGCCAGCAGTTTAGTGGCATACGGGGAAGCTTTCTTT
TRBV6-1	TRBD2	-	TRBJ2-1	CASSEDVGGSSYNEQFF	TGTGCCAGCAGTGAAGACGTTGGCGGGAGCTCCTACAATGAGCAGTTCTTC
TRBV7-3	-	-	TRBJ2-1	CASSLGGGFNEQFF	TGTGCCAGCAGCCTGGGTGGGGGCTTCAATGAGCAGTTCTTC
TRBV27	-	-	TRBJ2-7	CASSFSLGTHSYEQYF	TGTGCCAGCAGTTTTAGTCTCGGGACACACTCCTACGAGCAGTACTTC
TRBV7-9	TRBD2	-	TRBJ2-7	CASSLASGSAHEQYF	TGTGCCAGCAGCTTAGCGAGCGGGAGCGCCCACGAGCAGTACTTC
TRBV7-9	TRBD2	-	TRBJ2-5	CATTSAGEAVTETQYF	TGTGCCACAACCTCCGCGGGGGAAGCTGTCACGGAGACCCAGTACTTC